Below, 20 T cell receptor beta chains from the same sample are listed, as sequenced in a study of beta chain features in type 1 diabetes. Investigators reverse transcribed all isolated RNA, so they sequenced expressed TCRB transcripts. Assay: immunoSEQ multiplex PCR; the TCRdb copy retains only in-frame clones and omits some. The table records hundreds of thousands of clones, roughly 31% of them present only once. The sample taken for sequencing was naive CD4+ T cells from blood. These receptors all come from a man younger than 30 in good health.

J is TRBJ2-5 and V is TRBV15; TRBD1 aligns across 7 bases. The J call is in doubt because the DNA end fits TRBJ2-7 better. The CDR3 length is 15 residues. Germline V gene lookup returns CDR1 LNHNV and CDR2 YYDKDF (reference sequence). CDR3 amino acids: CATSSGRGQIYEQYF. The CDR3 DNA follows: TGTGCCACCAGCAGCGGCCGGGGACAGATTTACGAGCAGTACTTC.

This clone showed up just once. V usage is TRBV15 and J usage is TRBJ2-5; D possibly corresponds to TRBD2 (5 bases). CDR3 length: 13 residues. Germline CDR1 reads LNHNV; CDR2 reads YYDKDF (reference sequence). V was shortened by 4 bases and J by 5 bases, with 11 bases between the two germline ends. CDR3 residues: CATSTDRRETQYF. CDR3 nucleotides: TGTGCCACCAGCACCGACCGGAGGGAGACCCAGTACTTC.

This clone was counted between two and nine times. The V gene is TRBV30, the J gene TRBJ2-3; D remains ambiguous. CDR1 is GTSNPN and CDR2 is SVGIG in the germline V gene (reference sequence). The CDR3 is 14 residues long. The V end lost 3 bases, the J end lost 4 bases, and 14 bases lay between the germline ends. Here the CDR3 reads CAWSPVDWADTQYF. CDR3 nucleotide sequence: TGTGCCTGGAGCCCGGTAGATTGGGCAGATACGCAGTATTTT.

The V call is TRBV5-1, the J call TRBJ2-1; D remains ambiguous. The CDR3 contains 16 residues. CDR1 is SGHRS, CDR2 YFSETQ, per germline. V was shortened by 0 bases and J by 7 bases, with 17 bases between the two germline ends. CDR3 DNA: TGCGCCAGCAGCTTGGGAGGTCAGGCTAAAGGGAATGAGCAGTTCTTC. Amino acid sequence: CASSLGGQAKGNEQFF.

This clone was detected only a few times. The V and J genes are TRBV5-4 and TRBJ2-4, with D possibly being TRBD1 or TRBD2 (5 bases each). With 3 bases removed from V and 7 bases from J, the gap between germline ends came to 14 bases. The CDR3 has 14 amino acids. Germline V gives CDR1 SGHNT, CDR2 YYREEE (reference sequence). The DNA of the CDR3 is TGTGCCAGCAGCTGGGGGACGAGAGGGAACATTCAGTACTTC. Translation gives CASSWGTRGNIQYF.

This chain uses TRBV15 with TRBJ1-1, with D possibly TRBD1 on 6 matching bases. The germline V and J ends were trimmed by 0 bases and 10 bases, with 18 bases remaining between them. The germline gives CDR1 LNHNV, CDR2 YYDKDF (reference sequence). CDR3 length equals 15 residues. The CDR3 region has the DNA TGTGCCACCAGCAGAGATCCCAATTCAGGGGAAAGAGCTTTCTTT. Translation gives CATSRDPNSGERAFF.

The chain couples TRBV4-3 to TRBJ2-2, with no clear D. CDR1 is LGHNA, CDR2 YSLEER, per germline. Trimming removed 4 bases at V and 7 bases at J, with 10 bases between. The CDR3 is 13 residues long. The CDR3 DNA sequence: TGCGCCAGCAGCCTTGATGGTGGCGGGGAGCTGTTTTTT. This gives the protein CASSLDGGGELFF.

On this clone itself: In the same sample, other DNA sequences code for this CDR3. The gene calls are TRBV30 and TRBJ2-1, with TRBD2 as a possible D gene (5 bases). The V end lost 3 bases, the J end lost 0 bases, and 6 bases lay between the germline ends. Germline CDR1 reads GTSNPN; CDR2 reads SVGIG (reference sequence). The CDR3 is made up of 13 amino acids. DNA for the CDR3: TGTGCCTGGAGCCGGGACTCCTACAATGAGCAGTTCTTC. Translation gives CAWSRDSYNEQFF.

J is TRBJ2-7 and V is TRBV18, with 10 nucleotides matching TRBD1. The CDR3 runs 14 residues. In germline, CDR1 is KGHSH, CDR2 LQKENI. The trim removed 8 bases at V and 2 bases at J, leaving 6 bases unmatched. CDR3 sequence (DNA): TGTGCCAGCGCGGGGGACAGGGGCACCTACGAGCAGTACTTC. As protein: CASAGDRGTYEQYF. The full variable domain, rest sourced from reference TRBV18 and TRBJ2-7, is NAGVMQNPRHLVRRRGQEARLRCSPMKGHSHVYWYRQLPEEGLKFMVYLQKENIIDESGMPKERFSAEFPKEGPSILRIQQVVRGDSAAYFCASAGDRGTYEQYFGPGTRLTVT.

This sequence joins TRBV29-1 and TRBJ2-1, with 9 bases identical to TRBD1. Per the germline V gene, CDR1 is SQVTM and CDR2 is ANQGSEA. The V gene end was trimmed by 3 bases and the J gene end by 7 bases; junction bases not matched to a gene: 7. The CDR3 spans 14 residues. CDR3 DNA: TGCAGCGTTGACTCCGGGACAGGGCTAAATGAGCAGTTCTTC. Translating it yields CSVDSGTGLNEQFF.

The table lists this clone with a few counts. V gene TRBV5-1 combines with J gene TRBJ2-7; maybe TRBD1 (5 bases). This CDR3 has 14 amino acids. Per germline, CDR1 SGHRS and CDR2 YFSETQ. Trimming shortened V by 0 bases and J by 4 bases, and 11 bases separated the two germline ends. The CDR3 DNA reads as TGCGCCAGCAGCTTGGACAGGATGTTATACGAGCAGTACTTC. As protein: CASSLDRMLYEQYF.

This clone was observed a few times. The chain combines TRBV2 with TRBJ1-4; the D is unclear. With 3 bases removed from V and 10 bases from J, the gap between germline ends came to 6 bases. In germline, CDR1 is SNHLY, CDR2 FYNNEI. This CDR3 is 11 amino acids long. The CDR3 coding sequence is TGTGCCAGCAGTGATGCCCGAAAACTGTTTTTT. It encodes CASSDARKLFF.

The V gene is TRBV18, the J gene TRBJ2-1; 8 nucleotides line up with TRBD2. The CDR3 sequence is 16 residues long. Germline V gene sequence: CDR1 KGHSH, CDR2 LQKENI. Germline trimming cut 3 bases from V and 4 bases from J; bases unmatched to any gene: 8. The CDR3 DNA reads TGTGCCAGCTCACCCTTCAGCGGGAGCACTTACAATGAGCAGTTCTTC. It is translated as CASSPFSGSTYNEQFF.

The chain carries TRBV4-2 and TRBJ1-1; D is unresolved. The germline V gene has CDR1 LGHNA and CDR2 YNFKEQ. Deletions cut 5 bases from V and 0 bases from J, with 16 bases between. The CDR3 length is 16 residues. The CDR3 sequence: CASSSKRSNMNTEAFF. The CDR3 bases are TGTGCCAGCAGCTCGAAGAGATCCAACATGAACACTGAAGCTTTCTTT.

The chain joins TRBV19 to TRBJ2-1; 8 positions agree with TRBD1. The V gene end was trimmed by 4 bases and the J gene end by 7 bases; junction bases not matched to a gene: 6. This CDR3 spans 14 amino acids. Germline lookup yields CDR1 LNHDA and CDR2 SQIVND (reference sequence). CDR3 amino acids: CASSTRQGMNEQFF. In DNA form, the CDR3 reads TGTGCCAGTAGTACCCGACAGGGGATGAATGAGCAGTTCTTC.

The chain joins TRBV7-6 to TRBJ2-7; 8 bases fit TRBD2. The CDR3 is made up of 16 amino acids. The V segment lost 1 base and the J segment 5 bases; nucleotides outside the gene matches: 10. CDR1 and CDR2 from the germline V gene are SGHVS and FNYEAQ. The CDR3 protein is CASSLDVSGSPHEQYF. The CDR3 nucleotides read TGTGCCAGCAGCTTAGATGTGAGCGGGAGTCCCCACGAGCAGTACTTC.

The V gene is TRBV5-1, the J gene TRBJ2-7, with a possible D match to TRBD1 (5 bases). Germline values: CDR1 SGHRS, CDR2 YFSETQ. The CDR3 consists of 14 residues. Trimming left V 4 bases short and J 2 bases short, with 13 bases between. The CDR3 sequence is CASSAPGPTYEQYF. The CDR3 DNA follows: TGCGCCAGCAGCGCCCCAGGGCCCACCTACGAGCAGTACTTC.

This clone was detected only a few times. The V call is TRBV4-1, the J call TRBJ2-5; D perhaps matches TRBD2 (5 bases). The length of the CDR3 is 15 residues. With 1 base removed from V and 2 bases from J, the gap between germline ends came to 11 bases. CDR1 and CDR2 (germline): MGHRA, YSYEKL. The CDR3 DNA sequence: TGCGCCAGCAGCCAAGGCCCCCGAGGGCAAGAGACCCAGTACTTC. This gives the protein CASSQGPRGQETQYF.

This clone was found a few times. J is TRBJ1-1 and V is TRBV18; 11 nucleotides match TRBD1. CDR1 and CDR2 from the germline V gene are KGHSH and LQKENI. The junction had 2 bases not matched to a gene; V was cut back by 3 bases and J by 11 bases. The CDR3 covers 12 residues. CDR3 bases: TGTGCCAGCTCACCCGGACAGGGGGCGGCTTTCTTT. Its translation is CASSPGQGAAFF.

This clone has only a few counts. The chain's CDR3 is CASSLVAQLYEQYF. CDR3 bases: TGTGCCAGCAGCTTAGTAGCCCAACTCTACGAGCAGTACTTC. The genes are TRBV7-2 and TRBJ2-7; unclear D gene. Germline CDR1 SGHTA, CDR2 FQGNSA. The CDR3 extends over 14 amino acids. Trimming removed 1 base from V and 3 bases from J, with 10 bases in between.